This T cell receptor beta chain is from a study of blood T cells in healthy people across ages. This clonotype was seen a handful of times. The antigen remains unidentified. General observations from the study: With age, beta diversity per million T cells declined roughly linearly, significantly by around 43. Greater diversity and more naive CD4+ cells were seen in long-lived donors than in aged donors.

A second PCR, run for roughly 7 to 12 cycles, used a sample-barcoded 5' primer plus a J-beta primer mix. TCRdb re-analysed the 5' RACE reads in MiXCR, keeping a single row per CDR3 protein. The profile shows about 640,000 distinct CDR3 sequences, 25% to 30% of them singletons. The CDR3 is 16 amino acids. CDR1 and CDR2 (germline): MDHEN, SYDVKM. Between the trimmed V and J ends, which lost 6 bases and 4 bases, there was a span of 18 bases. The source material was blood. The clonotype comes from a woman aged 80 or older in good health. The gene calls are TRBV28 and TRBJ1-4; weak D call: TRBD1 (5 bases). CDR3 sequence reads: CASRPPGRIFNEKLFF. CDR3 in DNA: TGTGCCAGCAGGCCCCCGGGACGGATCTTTAATGAAAAACTGTTTTTT.